Presented here are 9 T cell receptor beta chains from one specimen sequenced in a study of control samples from healthy donors and cancer patients. This table comes from immunoSEQ multiplex PCR, and its TCRdb copy is limited to in-frame clones, with some not included. This sample has over 150,000 clones; 75% to 95% occur once, and the top ten carry 2%. The sample comprised blood. The receptor set was obtained from a woman aged 40 to 49 in good health.

The rearrangement links TRBV19 to TRBJ1-4; 8 positions agree with TRBD1. Germline lookup yields CDR1 LNHDA and CDR2 SQIVND (reference sequence). V lost 11 bases, J lost 9 bases, and 14 bases stayed unmatched. The CDR3 runs 14 residues. CDR3 amino acids: CARVGGRGQKKLFF. Here the CDR3 DNA reads TGTGCCCGTGTAGGTGGCAGGGGGCAGAAAAAACTGTTTTTT.

The gene calls are TRBV21-1 and TRBJ1-4. TRBV21-1 has pseudogene status. The CDR3 has 15 residues. This chain's CDR3 is CASSKARSHNEKLFF. The CDR3 DNA is TGTGCCAGCAGCAAAGCACGGTCCCATAATGAAAAACTGTTTTTT.

The rearrangement links TRBV6-4 to TRBJ1-1, with TRBD1 matching 10 bases. Germline trimming cut 6 bases from V and 1 base from J; bases unmatched to any gene: 2. The germline V gene encodes CDR1 MRHNA and CDR2 SNTAGT. The CDR3 totals 14 residues. The chain's CDR3 is CASSRTGGNTEAFF. The CDR3 DNA is TGTGCCAGCAGCAGGACAGGGGGGAACACTGAAGCTTTCTTT.

The chain couples TRBV14 to TRBJ2-7, with D maybe TRBD1 (8 bases). V was shortened by 1 base and J by 2 bases, with 12 bases between the two germline ends. Germline CDR1 reads SGHDN; CDR2 reads FVKESK. This CDR3 contains 15 residues. CDR3 DNA: TGTGCCAGCAGCCAAGGGACAGGGAGGGCCTACGAGCAGTACTTC. Amino acids: CASSQGTGRAYEQYF.

The chain is built from TRBV12-3 or TRBV12-4 and TRBJ1-2; tentative D call: TRBD1 (6 bases). CDR3 size: 13 residues. V lost 1 base to trimming and J lost 6 bases, with 9 bases between them. The CDR3 is CASSLGGADGYTF. The CDR3 region has the DNA TGTGCCAGCAGTTTAGGGGGGGCCGATGGCTACACCTTC.

The chain links TRBV19 to TRBJ1-2; 7 bases align to TRBD1. Trimming cost V 10 bases and J 3 bases; bases outside gene matches: 5. CDR3 length equals 12 residues. The germline gives CDR1 LNHDA, CDR2 SQIVND (reference sequence). CDR3 protein: CAIQGGDYGYTF. The CDR3 DNA follows: TGTGCCATTCAAGGGGGCGACTATGGCTACACCTTC.

CDR3 nucleotide sequence: TGTGCCAGCACGGGGAGGGCTTCAACTAATGAAAAACTGTTTTTT. Amino acid sequence: CASTGRASTNEKLFF. The V call is TRBV2, the J call TRBJ1-4; D is unclear. Trimming pared 7 bases from V and 0 bases from J, leaving 12 bases between. Looked up from germline, CDR1 is SNHLY and CDR2 is FYNNEI. This CDR3 is built from 15 residues.

A note on this clone: Given the absence of the conserved phenylalanine or tryptophan at the CDR3 end, a read error is likely. No DNA is shown, since the ends of the CDR3 on it are uncertain; the CDR3 is the one TCRdb lists. The chain carries TRBV29-1 and TRBJ1-2; the tabulated D call, TRBD1, remains unverified against the DNA. The CDR3 length equals 12 residues, ends included. The germline CDR1 and CDR2 sequences are SQVTM and ANQGSEA. CDR3 residues: CSVGQFGGQRGL.

This chain connects TRBV2 to TRBJ1-1; unclear D gene. The CDR3 covers 14 residues. The V end was cut by 5 bases, the J end by 4 bases, with 14 bases between. Germline assignment: CDR1 SNHLY and CDR2 FYNNEI. The CDR3 sequence: CASSMEGWSTEAFF. The CDR3 nucleotides are TGTGCCAGCAGTATGGAAGGGTGGAGCACTGAAGCTTTCTTT.